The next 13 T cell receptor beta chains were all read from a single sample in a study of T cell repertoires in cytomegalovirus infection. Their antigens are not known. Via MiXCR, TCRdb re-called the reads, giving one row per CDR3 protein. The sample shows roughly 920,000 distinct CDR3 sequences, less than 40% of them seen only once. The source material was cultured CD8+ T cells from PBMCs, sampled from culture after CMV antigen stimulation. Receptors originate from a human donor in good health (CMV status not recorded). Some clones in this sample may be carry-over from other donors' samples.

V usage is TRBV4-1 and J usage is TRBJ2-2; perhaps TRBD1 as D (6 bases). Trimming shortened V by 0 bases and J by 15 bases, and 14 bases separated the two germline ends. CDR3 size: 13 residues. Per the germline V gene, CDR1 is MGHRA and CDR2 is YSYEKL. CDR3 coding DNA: TGCGCCAGCAGCCAAGATCAAGGGGGATTGGTGTTTTTT. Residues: CASSQDQGGLVFF.

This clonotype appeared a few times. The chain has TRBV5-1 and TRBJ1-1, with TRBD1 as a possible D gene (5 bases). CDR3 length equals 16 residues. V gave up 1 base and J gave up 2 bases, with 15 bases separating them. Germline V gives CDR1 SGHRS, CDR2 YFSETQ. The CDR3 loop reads CASSLPRGPTNTEAFF. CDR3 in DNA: TGCGCCAGCAGCTTGCCTCGGGGCCCGACCAACACTGAAGCTTTCTTT.

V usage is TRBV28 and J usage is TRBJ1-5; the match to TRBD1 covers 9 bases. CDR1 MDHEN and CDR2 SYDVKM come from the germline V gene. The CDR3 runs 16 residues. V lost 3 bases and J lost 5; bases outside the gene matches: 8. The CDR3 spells CASSFDRGSAYQPQHF. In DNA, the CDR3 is TGTGCCAGCAGTTTTGACAGGGGGTCTGCGTATCAGCCCCAGCATTTT.

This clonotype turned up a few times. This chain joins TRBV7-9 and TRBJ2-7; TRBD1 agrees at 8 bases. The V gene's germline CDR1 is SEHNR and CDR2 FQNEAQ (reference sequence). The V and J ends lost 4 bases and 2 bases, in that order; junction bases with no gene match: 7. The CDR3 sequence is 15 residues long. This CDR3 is CASSSGQEMTYEQYF. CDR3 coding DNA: TGTGCCAGCAGCTCGGGACAGGAGATGACCTACGAGCAGTACTTC.

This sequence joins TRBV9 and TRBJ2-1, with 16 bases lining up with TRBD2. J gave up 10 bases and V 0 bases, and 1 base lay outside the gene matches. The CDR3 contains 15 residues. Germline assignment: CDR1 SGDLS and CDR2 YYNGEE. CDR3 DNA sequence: TGTGCCAGCAGCGTAGAGGGACTAGCGGGGGGGGAGCAGTTCTTC. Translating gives CASSVEGLAGGEQFF. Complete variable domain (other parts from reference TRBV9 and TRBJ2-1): DSGVTQTPKHLITATGQRVTLRCSPRSGDLSVYWYQQSLDQGLQFLIQYYNGEERAKGNILERFSAQQFPDLHSELNLSSLELGDSALYFCASSVEGLAGGEQFFGPGTRLTVL.

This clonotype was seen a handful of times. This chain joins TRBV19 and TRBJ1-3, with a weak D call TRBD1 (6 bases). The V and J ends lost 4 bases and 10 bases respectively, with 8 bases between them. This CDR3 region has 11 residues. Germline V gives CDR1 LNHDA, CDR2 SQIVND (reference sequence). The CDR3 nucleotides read TGTGCCAGTAGTACAGGGGCGACCATATATTTT. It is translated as CASSTGATIYF.

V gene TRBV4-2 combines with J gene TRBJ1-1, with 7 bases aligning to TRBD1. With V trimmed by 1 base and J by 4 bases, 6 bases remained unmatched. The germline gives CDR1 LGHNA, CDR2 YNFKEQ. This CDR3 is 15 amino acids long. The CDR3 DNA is TGTGCCAGCAGCCAAGGGACAGGTCGTTTCACTGAAGCTTTCTTT. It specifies CASSQGTGRFTEAFF.

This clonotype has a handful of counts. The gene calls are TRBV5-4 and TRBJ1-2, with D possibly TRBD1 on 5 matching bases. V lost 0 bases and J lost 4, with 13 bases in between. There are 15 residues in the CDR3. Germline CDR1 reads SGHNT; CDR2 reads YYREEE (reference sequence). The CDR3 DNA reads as TGTGCCAGCAGCTTGGTGGGGGACGGTCCCTATGGCTACACCTTC. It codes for CASSLVGDGPYGYTF.

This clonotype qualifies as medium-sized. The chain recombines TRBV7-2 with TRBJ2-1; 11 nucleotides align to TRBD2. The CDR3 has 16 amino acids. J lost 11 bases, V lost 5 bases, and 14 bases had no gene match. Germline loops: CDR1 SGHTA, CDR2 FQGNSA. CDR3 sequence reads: CASSLSGLAGGGKQFF. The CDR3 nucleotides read TGTGCCAGCAGCCTTTCGGGGCTAGCGGGGGGCGGAAAGCAGTTCTTC.

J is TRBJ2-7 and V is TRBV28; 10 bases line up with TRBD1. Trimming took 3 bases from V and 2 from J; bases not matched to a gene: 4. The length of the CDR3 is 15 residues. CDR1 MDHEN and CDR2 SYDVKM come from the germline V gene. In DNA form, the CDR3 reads TGTGCCAGCAGTTTTACCGGGACAGGGGCCTACGAGCAGTACTTC. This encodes CASSFTGTGAYEQYF.

The CDR3 loop reads CASSSTGQGVIYEQYV. In nucleotides, the CDR3 is TGTGCCAGCAGCTCAACTGGACAGGGAGTGATCTACGAGCAGTACGTC. V gene TRBV5-5 combines with J gene TRBJ2-7; 8 bases line up with TRBD1. Unmatched junction bases numbered 11, after V lost 3 bases and J lost 3 bases. In germline, CDR1 is SGHKS, CDR2 YYEKEE (reference sequence). This CDR3 comprises 16 residues.

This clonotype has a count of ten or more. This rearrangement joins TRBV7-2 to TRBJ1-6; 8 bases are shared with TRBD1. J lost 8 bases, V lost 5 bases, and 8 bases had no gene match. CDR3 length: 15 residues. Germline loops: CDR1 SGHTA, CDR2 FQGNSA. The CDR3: CASSKRTGIDSPLHF. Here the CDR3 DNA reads TGTGCCAGCAGCAAACGGACAGGGATAGATTCACCCCTCCACTTT.

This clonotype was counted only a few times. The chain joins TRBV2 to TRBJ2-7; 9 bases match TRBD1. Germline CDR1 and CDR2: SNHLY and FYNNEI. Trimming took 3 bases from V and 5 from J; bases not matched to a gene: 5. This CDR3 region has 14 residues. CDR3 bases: TGTGCCAGCAGTGATTGGGACAGGGAGAACGAGCAGTACTTC. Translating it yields CASSDWDRENEQYF.